This TCR beta chain was recovered during a study of molecular identifiers for immune sequencing clone quantification. Naive CD8 T cells were picked out by sorting for CD8+CD4-CCR7+CD45RA+. Methods described previously, with TCR primers listed, were used for bulk TCR libraries. TCRdb recomputed calls from the PCR reads with MiXCR, one row per CDR3 protein. The data show hundreds of thousands of distinct CDR3 sequences, about 25% seen once. The sequence was obtained from a human donor in good health. Some libraries in this study had Jurkat cell RNA spiked in. Material: naive CD8+ T cells from blood, with Jurkat cell RNA spiked in. Subset specified: FACS-sorted CD8+CD4-CCR7+CD45RA+ naive T cells.

The CDR3 is CASSFYLGYSNQPQHF. The CDR3 DNA reads TGTGCCAGTAGTTTCTATTTGGGATATAGCAATCAGCCCCAGCATTTT. The chain employs TRBV19 and TRBJ1-5; D uncertain. Trimming took 5 bases from V and 0 from J, leaving 14 bases between them. CDR1 is LNHDA and CDR2 is SQIVND in the germline V gene (reference sequence). CDR3 size: 16 residues.